This TCR beta chain was retrieved from a study of long-term antiretroviral therapy in people with HIV. Version v3.0 of the immunoSEQ assay was performed at survey level. TCRdb keeps only in-frame clones here, not all; method: immunoSEQ multiplex PCR. This sample has 25,000 or so clones; about 88% occur once, and the top ten carry 3.6%. Germline CDR1 LNHDA, CDR2 SQIVND (reference sequence). The CDR3 totals 14 residues. V lost 4 bases, J lost 1 base, and 7 bases lay in between. The source was unsorted PBMCs, collected 1.9 years after starting antiretroviral therapy. The source of this sequence is a woman in her twenties or thirties with HIV. The V call is TRBV19, the J call TRBJ2-2; a possible D gene is TRBD1 (5 bases). CDR3 bases: TGTGCCAGTAGTACAGGGCTGAACACCGGGGAGCTGTTTTTT. This encodes CASSTGLNTGELFF.